This record looks at one T cell receptor (beta chain) sequence and its context. Its target is unknown. The V gene lost 2 bases and the J gene lost 1 base, with 12 bases spanning the gap. The CDR3 contains 15 residues. CDR1 and CDR2 from the germline V gene are SGHRS and YFSETQ. Measured with immunoSEQ multiplex PCR; TCRdb has only the in-frame clones, and not every one. The sample shows 200,000 or so clones, roughly 88% of them seen only once. This sample stems from a study of cytomegalovirus exposure and HLA in healthy donors. Regarding the study as a whole: Subsequent analysis showed first-cohort TCR clusters tending to co-occur in more than 95 validation repertoires. Reportedly, cytomegalovirus status was diagnosed with high sensitivity and specificity. TCR sequences were mostly rare, though some public TCRs occurred in many donors.

The rearrangement joins TRBV5-1 to TRBJ1-1, with D unclear. Sequencing was done on a sample of PBMCs. The sequence was collected from a woman aged 30 to 39 in good health and CMV-seropositive. CDR3 nucleotides: TGCGCCAGCAGCTTCAGTCCGGGTACGAACACTGAAGCTTTCTTT. Translation: CASSFSPGTNTEAFF.